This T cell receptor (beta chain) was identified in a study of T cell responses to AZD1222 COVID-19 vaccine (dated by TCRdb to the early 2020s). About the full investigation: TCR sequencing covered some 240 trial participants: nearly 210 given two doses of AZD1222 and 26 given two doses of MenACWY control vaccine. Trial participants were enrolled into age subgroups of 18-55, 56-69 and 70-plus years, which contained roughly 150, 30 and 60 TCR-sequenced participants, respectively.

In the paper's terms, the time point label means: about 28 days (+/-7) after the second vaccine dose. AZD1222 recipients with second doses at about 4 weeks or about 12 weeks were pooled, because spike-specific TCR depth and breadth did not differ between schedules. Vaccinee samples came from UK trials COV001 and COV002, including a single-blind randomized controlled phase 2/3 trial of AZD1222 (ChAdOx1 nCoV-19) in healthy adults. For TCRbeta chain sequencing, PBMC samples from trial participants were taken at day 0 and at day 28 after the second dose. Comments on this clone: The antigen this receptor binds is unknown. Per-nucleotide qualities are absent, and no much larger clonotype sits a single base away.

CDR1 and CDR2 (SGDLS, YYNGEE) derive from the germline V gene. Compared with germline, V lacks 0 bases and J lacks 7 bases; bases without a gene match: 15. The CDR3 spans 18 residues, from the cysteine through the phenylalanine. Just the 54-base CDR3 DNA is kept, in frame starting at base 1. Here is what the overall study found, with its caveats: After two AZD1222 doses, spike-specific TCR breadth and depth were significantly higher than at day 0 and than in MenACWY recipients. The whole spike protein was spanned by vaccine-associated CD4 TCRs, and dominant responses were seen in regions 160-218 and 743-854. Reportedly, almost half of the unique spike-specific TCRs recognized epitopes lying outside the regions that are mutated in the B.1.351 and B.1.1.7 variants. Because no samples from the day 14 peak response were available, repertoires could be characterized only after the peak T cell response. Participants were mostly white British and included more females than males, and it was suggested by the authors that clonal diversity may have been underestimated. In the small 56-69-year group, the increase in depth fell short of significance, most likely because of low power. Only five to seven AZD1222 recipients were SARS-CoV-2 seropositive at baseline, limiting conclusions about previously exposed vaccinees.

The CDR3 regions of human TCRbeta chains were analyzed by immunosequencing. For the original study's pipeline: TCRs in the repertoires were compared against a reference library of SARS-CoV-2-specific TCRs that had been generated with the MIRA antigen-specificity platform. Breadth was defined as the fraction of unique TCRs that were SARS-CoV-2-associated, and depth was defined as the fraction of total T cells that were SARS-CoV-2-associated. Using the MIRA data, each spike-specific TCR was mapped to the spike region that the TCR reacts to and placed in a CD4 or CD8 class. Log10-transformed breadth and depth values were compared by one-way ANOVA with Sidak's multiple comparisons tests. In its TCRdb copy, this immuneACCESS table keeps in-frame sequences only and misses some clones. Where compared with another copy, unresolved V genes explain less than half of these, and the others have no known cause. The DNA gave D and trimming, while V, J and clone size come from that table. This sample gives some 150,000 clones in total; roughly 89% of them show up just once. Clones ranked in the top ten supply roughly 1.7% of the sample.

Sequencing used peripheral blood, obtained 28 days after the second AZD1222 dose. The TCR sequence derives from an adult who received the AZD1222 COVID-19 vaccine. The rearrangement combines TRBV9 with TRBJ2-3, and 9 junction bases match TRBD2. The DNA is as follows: TGTGCCAGCAGCGTAGCTACTATTGGGGCTAGCGGGGACAATACGCAGTATTTT. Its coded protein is CASSVATIGASGDNTQYF.